Sequencing of this T cell receptor beta chain was carried out in a study of T cell responses to AZD1222 COVID-19 vaccine. CDR3 length: 16 amino acids. Germline CDR1 is MDHEN and CDR2 is SYDVKM. The V end was cut by 4 bases, the J end by 0 bases, with 15 bases between. There are a few counts of this clone. Here immunoSEQ multiplex PCR was the method, and the copy in TCRdb shows in-frame clones only, minus some. The sample has some 150,000 clones, over 75% seen once. Sequenced material: peripheral blood, taken 28 days after the second AZD1222 dose. This clonotype was obtained from an adult who received the AZD1222 COVID-19 vaccine. The chain carries TRBV28 and TRBJ1-1; D may be TRBD1 (5 bases). The CDR3 reads CASSSPGGIMNTEAFF. CDR3 DNA sequence: TGTGCCAGCAGTTCCCCCGGGGGGATTATGAACACTGAAGCTTTCTTT.